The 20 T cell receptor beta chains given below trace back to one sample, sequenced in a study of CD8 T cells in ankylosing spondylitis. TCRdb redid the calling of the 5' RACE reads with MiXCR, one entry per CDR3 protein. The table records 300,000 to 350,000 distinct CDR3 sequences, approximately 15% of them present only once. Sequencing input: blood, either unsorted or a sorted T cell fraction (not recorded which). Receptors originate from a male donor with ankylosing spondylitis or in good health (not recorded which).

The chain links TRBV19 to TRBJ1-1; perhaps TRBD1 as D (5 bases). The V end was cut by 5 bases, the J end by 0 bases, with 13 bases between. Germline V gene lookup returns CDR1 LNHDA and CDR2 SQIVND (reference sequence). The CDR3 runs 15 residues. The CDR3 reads CASSVGAGVNTEAFF. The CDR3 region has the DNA TGTGCCAGTAGTGTAGGGGCAGGAGTGAACACTGAAGCTTTCTTT.

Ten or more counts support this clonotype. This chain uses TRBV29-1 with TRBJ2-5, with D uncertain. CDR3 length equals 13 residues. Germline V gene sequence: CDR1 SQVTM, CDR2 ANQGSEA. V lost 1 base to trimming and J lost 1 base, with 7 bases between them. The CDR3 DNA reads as TGCAGCGTTGAAGGACGTCTCCAAGAGACCCAGTACTTC. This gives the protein CSVEGRLQETQYF.

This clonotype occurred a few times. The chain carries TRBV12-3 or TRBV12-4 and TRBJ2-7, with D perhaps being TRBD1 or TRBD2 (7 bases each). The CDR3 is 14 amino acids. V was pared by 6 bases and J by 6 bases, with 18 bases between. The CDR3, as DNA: TGTGCCAGCAGATCCCGACAGGGAGGGTCCGAGCAGTACTTC. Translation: CASRSRQGGSEQYF.

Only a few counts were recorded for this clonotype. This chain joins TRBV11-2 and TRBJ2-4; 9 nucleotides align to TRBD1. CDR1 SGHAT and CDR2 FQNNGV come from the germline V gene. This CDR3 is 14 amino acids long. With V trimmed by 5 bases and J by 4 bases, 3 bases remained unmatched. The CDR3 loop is CASSEGQGKNIQYF. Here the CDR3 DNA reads TGTGCCAGCAGCGAGGGACAGGGAAAAAACATTCAGTACTTC.

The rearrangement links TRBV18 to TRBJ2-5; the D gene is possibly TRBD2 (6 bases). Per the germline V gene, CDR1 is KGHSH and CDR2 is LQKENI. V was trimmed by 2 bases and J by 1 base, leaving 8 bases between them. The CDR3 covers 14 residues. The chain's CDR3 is CASSPGRIQETQYF. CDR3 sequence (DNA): TGTGCCAGCTCACCAGGGAGGATCCAAGAGACCCAGTACTTC. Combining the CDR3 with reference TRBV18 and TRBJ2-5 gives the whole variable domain NAGVMQNPRHLVRRRGQEARLRCSPMKGHSHVYWYRQLPEEGLKFMVYLQKENIIDESGMPKERFSAEFPKEGPSILRIQQVVRGDSAAYFCASSPGRIQETQYFGPGTRLLVL.

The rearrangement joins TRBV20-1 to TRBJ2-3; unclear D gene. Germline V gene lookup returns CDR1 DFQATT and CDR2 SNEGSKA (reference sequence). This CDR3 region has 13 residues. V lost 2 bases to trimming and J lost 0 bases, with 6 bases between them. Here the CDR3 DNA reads TGCAGTGCTAGACTCTATAGCACAGATACGCAGTATTTT. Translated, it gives CSARLYSTDTQYF.

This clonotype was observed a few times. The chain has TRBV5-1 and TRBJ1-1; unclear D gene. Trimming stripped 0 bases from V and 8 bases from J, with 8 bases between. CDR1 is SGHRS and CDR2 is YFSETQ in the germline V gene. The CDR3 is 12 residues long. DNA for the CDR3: TGCGCCAGCAGCTTGGTGCCTGCCGAAGCTTTCTTT. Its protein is CASSLVPAEAFF. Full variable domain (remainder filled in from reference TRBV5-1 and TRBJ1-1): KAGVTQTPRYLIKTRGQQVTLSCSPISGHRSVSWYQQTPGQGLQFLFEYFSETQRNKGNFPGRFSGRQFSNSRSEMNVSTLELGDSALYLCASSLVPAEAFFGQGTRLTVV.

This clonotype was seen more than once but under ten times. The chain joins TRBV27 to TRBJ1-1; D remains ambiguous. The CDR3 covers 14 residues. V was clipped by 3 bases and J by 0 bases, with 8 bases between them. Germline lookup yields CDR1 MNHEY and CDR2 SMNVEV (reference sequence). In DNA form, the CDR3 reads TGTGCCAGCAGTTTCTCCCCCATGAACACTGAAGCTTTCTTT. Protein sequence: CASSFSPMNTEAFF.

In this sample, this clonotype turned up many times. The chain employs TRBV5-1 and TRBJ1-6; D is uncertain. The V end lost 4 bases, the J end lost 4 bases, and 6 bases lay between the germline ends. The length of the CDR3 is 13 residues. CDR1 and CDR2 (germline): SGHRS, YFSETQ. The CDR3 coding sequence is TGCGCCAGCAGCAAAGAATATAATTCACCCCTCCACTTT. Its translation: CASSKEYNSPLHF.

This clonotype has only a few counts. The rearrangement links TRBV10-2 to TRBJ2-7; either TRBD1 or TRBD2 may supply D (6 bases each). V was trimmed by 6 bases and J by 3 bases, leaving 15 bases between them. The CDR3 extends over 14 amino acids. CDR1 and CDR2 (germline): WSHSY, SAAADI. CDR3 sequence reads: CASRPGAGNYEQYF. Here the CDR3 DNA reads TGCGCCAGCAGGCCGGGGGCTGGAAACTACGAGCAGTACTTC.

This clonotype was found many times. CDR3 DNA: TGTGCCAGCAGCCCTTTCAACACAGATACGCAGTATTTT. It encodes CASSPFNTDTQYF. The rearrangement uses TRBV6-1 and TRBJ2-3; D unresolved. V was cut by 6 bases and J by 2 bases, with 9 bases left in between. Germline CDR1 MNHNS, CDR2 SASEGT. This CDR3 region has 13 residues.

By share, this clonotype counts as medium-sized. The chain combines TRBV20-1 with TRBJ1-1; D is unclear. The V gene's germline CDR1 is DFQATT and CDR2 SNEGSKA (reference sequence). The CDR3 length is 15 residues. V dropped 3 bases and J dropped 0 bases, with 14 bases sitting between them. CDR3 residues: CSARVDGVLNTEAFF. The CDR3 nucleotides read TGCAGTGCTAGGGTCGACGGAGTACTGAACACTGAAGCTTTCTTT.

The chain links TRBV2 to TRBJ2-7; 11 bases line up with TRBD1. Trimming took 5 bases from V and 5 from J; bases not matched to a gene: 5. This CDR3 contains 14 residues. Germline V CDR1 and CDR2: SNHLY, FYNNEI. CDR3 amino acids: CASSWDRGSDEQYF. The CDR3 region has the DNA TGTGCCAGCAGTTGGGACAGGGGGTCGGACGAGCAGTACTTC.

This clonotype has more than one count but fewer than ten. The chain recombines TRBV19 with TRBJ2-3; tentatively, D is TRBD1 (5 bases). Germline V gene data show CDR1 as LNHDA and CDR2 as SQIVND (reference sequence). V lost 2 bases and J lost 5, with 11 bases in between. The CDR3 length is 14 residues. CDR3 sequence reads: CASSITRAEDTQYF. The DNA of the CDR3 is TGTGCCAGTAGTATAACCAGGGCGGAAGATACGCAGTATTTT. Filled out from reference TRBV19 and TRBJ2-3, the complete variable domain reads DGGITQSPKYLFRKEGQNVTLSCEQNLNHDAMYWYRQDPGQGLRLIYYSQIVNDFQKGDIAEGYSVSREKKESFPLTVTSAQKNPTAFYLCASSITRAEDTQYFGPGTRLTVL.

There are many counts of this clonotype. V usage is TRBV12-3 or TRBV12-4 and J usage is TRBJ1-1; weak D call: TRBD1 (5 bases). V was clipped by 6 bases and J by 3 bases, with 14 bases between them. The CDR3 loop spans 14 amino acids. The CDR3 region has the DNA TGTGCCAGCAGCGCTCTTCCGGGGGACACTGAAGCTTTCTTT. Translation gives CASSALPGDTEAFF.

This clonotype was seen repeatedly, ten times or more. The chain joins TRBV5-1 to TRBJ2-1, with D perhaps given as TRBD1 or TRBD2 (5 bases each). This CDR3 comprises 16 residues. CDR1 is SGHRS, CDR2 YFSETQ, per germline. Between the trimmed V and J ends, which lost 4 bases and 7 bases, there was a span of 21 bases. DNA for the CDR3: TGCGCCAGCAGCCTATCCCTGGGACCGACGAAAAATGAGCAGTTCTTC. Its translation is CASSLSLGPTKNEQFF.

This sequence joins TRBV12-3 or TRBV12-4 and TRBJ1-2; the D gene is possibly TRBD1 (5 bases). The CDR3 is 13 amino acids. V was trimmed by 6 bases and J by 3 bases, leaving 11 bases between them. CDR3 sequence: CASSGDQYYGYTF. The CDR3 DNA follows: TGTGCCAGCAGCGGGGACCAATACTATGGCTACACCTTC.

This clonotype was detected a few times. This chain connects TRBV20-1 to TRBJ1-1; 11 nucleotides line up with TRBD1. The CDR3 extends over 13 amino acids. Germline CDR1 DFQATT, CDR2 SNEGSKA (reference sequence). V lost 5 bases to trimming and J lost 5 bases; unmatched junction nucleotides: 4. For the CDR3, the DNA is TGCAGTGCTCCGGACAGGGGGCGAACTGAAGCTTTCTTT. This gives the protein CSAPDRGRTEAFF.

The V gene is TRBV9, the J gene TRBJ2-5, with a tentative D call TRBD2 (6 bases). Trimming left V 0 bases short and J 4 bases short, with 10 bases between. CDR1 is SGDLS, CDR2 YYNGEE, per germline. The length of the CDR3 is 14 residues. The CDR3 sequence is CASSVGGGGETQYF. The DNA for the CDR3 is TGTGCCAGCAGCGTAGGGGGAGGTGGAGAGACCCAGTACTTC.

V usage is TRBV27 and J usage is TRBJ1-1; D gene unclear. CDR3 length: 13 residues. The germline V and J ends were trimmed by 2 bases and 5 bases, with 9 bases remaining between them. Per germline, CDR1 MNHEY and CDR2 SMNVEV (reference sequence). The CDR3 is CASSLDHRTEAFF. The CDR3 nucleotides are TGTGCCAGCAGTTTAGATCACAGAACTGAAGCTTTCTTT.